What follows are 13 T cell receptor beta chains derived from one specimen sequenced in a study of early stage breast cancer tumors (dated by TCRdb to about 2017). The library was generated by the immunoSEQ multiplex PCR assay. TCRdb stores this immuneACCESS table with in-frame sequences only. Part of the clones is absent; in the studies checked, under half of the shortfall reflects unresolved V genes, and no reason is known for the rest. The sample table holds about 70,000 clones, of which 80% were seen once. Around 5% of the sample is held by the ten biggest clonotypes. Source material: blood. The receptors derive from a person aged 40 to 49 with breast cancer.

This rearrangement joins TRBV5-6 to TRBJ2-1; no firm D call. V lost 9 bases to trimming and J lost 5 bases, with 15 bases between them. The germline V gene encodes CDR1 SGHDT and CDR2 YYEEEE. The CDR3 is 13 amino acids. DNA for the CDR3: TGTGCCACCACGGAATACTTTAACAATGAGCAGTTCTTC. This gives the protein CATTEYFNNEQFF.

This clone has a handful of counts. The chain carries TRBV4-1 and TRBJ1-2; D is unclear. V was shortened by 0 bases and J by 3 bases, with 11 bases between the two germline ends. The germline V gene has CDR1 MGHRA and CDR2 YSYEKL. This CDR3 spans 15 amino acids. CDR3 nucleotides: TGCGCCAGCAGCCAAGAGAAGGGTTCTGACTATGGCTACACCTTC. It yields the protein CASSQEKGSDYGYTF.

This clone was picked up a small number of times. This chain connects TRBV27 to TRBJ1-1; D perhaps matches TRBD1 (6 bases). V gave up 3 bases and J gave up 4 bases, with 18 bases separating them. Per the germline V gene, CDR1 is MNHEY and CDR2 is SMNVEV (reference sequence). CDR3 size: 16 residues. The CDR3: CASSFLEGGKGTEAFF. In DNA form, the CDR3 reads TGTGCCAGCAGTTTCCTTGAGGGGGGTAAAGGCACTGAAGCTTTCTTT.

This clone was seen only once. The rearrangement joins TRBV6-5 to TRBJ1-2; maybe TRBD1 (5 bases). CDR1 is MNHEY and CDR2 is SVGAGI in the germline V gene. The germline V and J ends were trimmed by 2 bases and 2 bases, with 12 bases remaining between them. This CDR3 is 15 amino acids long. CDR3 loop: CASSYLFGGNYGYTF. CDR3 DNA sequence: TGTGCCAGCAGTTACCTCTTTGGGGGGAACTATGGCTACACCTTC.

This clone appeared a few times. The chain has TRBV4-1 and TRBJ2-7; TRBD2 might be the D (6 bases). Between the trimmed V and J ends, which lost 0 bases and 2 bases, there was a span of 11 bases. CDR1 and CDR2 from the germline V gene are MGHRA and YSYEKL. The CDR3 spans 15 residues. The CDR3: CASSQERRDPYEQYF. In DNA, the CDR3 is TGCGCCAGCAGCCAAGAGAGGCGGGATCCCTACGAGCAGTACTTC.

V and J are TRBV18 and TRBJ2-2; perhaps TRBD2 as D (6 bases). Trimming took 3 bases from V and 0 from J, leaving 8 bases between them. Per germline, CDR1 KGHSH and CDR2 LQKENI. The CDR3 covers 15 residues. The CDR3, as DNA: TGTGCCAGCTCACCCCTAGCGTCGAACACCGGGGAGCTGTTTTTT. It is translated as CASSPLASNTGELFF. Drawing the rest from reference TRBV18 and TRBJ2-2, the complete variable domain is NAGVMQNPRHLVRRRGQEARLRCSPMKGHSHVYWYRQLPEEGLKFMVYLQKENIIDESGMPKERFSAEFPKEGPSILRIQQVVRGDSAAYFCASSPLASNTGELFFGEGSRLTVL.

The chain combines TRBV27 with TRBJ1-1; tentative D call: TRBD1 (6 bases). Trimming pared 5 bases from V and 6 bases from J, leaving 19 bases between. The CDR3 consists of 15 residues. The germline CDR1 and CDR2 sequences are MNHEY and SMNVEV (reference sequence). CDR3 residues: CASSPFTGNLAEAFF. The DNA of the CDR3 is TGTGCCAGCAGTCCGTTCACAGGGAATCTCGCTGAAGCTTTCTTT.

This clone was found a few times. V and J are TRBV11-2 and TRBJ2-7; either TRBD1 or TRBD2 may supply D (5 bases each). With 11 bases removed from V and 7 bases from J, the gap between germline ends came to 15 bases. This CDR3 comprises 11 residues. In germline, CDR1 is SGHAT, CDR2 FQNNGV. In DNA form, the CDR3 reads TGTGCCGGAGGTACAGGTAGGGAGCAGTACTTC. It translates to CAGGTGREQYF.

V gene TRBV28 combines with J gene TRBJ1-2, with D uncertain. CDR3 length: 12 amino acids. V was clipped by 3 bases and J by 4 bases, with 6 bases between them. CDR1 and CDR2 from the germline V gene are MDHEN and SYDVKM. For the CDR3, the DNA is TGTGCCAGCAGTTTTGGGATCTATGGCTACACCTTC. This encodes CASSFGIYGYTF.

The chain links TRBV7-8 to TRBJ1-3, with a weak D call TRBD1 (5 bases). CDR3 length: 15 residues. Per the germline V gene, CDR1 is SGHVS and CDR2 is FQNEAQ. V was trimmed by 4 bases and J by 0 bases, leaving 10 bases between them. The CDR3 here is CASSSPRGSGNTIYF. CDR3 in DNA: TGTGCCAGCAGCTCCCCGAGGGGCTCTGGAAACACCATATATTTT.

CDR3 residues: CASRTGSRKLFF. In DNA form, the CDR3 reads TGTGCCAGCAGAACAGGGAGTCGAAAACTGTTTTTT. The chain links TRBV27 to TRBJ1-4; D is possibly TRBD1 (6 bases). V lost 6 bases and J 10 bases, leaving 12 bases between the germline ends. The germline V gene encodes CDR1 MNHEY and CDR2 SMNVEV (reference sequence). The CDR3 has 12 amino acids.

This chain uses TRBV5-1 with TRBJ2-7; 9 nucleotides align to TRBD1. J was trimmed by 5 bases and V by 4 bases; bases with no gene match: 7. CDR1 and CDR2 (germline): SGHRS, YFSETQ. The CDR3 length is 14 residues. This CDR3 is CASSPGQGYNEQYF. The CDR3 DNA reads TGCGCCAGCAGCCCCGGACAGGGGTATAACGAGCAGTACTTC. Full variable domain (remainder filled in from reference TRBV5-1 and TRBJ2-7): KAGVTQTPRYLIKTRGQQVTLSCSPISGHRSVSWYQQTPGQGLQFLFEYFSETQRNKGNFPGRFSGRQFSNSRSEMNVSTLELGDSALYLCASSPGQGYNEQYFGPGTRLTVT.

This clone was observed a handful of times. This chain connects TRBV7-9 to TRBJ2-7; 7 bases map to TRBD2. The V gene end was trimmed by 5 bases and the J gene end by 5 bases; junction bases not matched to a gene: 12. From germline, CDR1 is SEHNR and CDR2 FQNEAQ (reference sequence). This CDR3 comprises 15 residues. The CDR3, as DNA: TGTGCCAGCAGCCGCACTAGCGCCAAGGAGAACGAGCAGTACTTC. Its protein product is CASSRTSAKENEQYF. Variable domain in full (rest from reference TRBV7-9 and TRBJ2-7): DTGVSQNPRHKITKRGQNVTFRCDPISEHNRLYWYRQTLGQGPEFLTYFQNEAQLEKSRLLSDRFSAERPKGSFSTLEIQRTEQGDSAMYLCASSRTSAKENEQYFGPGTRLTVT.